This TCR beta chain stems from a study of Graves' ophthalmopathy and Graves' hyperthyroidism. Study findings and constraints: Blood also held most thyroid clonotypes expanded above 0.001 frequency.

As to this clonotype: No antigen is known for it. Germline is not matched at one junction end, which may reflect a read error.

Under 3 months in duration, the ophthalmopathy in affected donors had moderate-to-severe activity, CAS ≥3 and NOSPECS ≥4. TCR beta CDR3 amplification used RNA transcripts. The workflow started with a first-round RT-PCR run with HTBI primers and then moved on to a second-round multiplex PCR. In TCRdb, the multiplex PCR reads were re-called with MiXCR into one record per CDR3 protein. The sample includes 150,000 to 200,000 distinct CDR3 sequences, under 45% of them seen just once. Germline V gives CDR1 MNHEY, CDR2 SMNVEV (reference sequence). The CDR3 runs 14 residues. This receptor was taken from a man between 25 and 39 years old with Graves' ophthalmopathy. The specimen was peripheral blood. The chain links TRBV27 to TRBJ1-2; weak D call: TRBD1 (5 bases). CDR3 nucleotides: TGTGCCCGCAGTTTATCCAGGGCAGACTATGGCTACACCTTC. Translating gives CARSLSRADYGYTF.